These 13 T cell receptor beta chains came from one sample sequenced in a study of T cell responses to AZD1222 COVID-19 vaccine. Some clones are missing from TCRdb's copy, which holds only in-frame ones; the method was immunoSEQ multiplex PCR. The sample consists of approximately 110,000 clones, around 89% of them appearing once. This material consisted of peripheral blood, taken on day 0 of AZD1222 vaccination. The receptors shown here come from an adult in good health.

The rearrangement uses TRBV9 and TRBJ2-3; tentative D call: TRBD2 (6 bases). The ends were cut back, 0 bases at V and 11 bases at J, with 16 bases in the middle. Germline V gene sequence: CDR1 SGDLS, CDR2 YYNGEE. CDR3 length: 14 amino acids. CDR3 nucleotide sequence: TGTGCCAGCAGCGTAGGGGCGGGATCGGTAGGGCAGTATTTT. It codes for CASSVGAGSVGQYF.

V usage is TRBV12-3 or TRBV12-4 and J usage is TRBJ1-3; no clear D gene. The CDR3 is 13 amino acids. Deletions cut 8 bases from V and 3 bases from J, with 11 bases between. CDR3 sequence (DNA): TGTGCCAGCGACGCGAGGAGTGGAAACACCATATATTTT. Its translation is CASDARSGNTIYF.

This rearrangement joins TRBV28 to TRBJ2-3, with D possibly being TRBD1 (5 bases). Trimming stripped 10 bases from V and 9 bases from J, with 14 bases between. The CDR3 loop spans 11 amino acids. Germline CDR1 and CDR2: MDHEN and SYDVKM. The CDR3 bases are TGTGCCATCAAAGGGGATCTGACGCAGTATTTT. Its translation is CAIKGDLTQYF. Using reference TRBV28 and TRBJ2-3 for the parts outside the CDR3, the full variable domain is DVKVTQSSRYLVKRTGEKVFLECVQDMDHENMFWYRQDPGLGLRLIYFSYDVKMKEKGDIPEGYSVSREKKERFSLILESASTNQTSMYLCAIKGDLTQYFGPGTRLTVL.

The chain employs TRBV7-2 and TRBJ2-7, with a weak D call TRBD1 (5 bases). The CDR3 loop spans 14 amino acids. Germline V lookup: CDR1 SGHTA, CDR2 FQGNSA. V was cut by 2 bases and J by 7 bases, with 15 bases left in between. The chain's CDR3 is CASSLNSGLGEQYF. The CDR3 DNA reads TGTGCCAGCAGCTTAAACTCAGGGTTAGGTGAGCAGTACTTC.

The rearrangement links TRBV27 to TRBJ2-4; the D is unclear. This CDR3 is built from 15 residues. The germline V gene has CDR1 MNHEY and CDR2 SMNVEV (reference sequence). The ends were cut back, 5 bases at V and 0 bases at J, with 11 bases in the middle. In nucleotides, the CDR3 is TGTGCCAGCAGTACAACAGAACTAGCCAAAAACATTCAGTACTTC. It yields the protein CASSTTELAKNIQYF.

This rearrangement joins TRBV6-2 or TRBV6-3 to TRBJ2-7, with unresolved D. V shed 0 bases and J shed 6 bases, with 6 bases lying between them. Germline CDR1 and CDR2: MNHEY and SVGEGT. This CDR3 comprises 12 residues. The CDR3: CASSYSVLEQYF. Here the CDR3 DNA reads TGTGCCAGCAGTTACTCGGTCCTCGAGCAGTACTTC.

This rearrangement joins TRBV4-2 to TRBJ1-1; TRBD1 agrees at 9 bases. The germline V gene encodes CDR1 LGHNA and CDR2 YNFKEQ. The CDR3 loop spans 18 amino acids. J was trimmed by 6 bases and V by 1 base; bases with no gene match: 15. The CDR3: CASSQADRGPTGNAEAFF. The CDR3 DNA follows: TGTGCCAGCAGCCAAGCGGACAGGGGCCCAACGGGAAACGCTGAAGCTTTCTTT.

The chain carries TRBV15 and TRBJ1-1; no clear D gene. The CDR3 has 12 amino acids. Trimming left V 3 bases short and J 6 bases short, with 8 bases between. Germline V gene data show CDR1 as LNHNV and CDR2 as YYDKDF (reference sequence). The CDR3 is CATSSRTAEAFF. CDR3 coding DNA: TGTGCCACCAGCAGTAGGACGGCTGAAGCTTTCTTT.

The chain carries TRBV28 and TRBJ1-2; D gene ambiguous. This CDR3 is 12 amino acids long. The germline V gene encodes CDR1 MDHEN and CDR2 SYDVKM. V shed 5 bases and J shed 4 bases, with 8 bases lying between them. The CDR3 protein is CASSSDLYGYTF. The CDR3 coding sequence is TGTGCCAGCAGTAGCGACCTCTATGGCTACACCTTC.

The chain uses TRBV29-1 and TRBJ2-5; tentative D call: TRBD1 (5 bases). CDR1 and CDR2 from the germline V gene are SQVTM and ANQGSEA. V was cut by 6 bases and J by 7 bases, with 15 bases left in between. This CDR3 is built from 12 residues. The CDR3 loop reads CSVGQGPGTQYF. The CDR3, as DNA: TGCAGCGTAGGACAAGGCCCCGGGACCCAGTACTTC. Variable domain in full (rest from reference TRBV29-1 and TRBJ2-5): SAVISQKPSRDICQRGTSLTIQCQVDSQVTMMFWYRQQPGQSLTLIATANQGSEATYESGFVIDKFPISRPNLTFSTLTVSNMSPEDSSIYLCSVGQGPGTQYFGPGTRLLVL.

J is TRBJ2-2 and V is TRBV10-1; the match to TRBD2 covers 9 bases. CDR1 is WNHNN, CDR2 SYGVQD, per germline (reference sequence). Trimming removed 7 bases from V and 7 bases from J; junction bases left unmatched: 13. The CDR3 length is 16 residues. The DNA of the CDR3 is TGCGCCAGCAAAGGTTTAGCGGGAGTGGTGGTCGGGGAGCTGTTTTTT. It codes for CASKGLAGVVVGELFF.

The V call is TRBV28, the J call TRBJ1-1, with D hard to call. CDR3 size: 11 residues. Germline V gene sequence: CDR1 MDHEN, CDR2 SYDVKM. V lost 10 bases and J 4 bases, leaving 10 bases between the germline ends. The CDR3 region is CATYRPTEAFF. DNA of the CDR3: TGTGCCACCTATAGGCCCACTGAAGCTTTCTTT.

The chain couples TRBV5-4 to TRBJ2-1, with D perhaps TRBD2 (6 bases). The CDR3 covers 14 residues. CDR1 is SGHNT, CDR2 YYREEE, per germline (reference sequence). V shed 0 bases and J shed 7 bases, with 11 bases lying between them. The CDR3 sequence: CASSLAVAANEQFF. For the CDR3, the DNA is TGTGCCAGCAGCTTGGCAGTAGCGGCAAATGAGCAGTTCTTC.